The 32 T cell receptor beta chains below were found in one sample sequenced in a study of tumor-infiltrating lymphocytes in glioblastoma multiforme. TCRB libraries came from RNA via three nested multiplex PCR rounds. TCRdb re-derived calls from the multiplex PCR reads in MiXCR, one entry per CDR3 protein. Here the sample spans more than 13,000 distinct CDR3 sequences, roughly 70% being singletons. Sample: brain tumor tissue. The receptor set was obtained from a male donor with glioblastoma.

Turning to this clonotype: Because it lacks the conserved phenylalanine or tryptophan at the end, this CDR3 is likely a read error. The CDR3 nucleotides read TGTGCCAGCTGCAGAGCCGGGACTAGCGGTCTGATGGAGACCCAGTACATC. Encoded protein: CASCRAGTSGLMETQYI. The V gene is TRBV5-8, the J gene TRBJ2-5, with 11 positions matching TRBD2. CDR1 SGHTS and CDR2 YDEGEE come from the germline V gene. The CDR3 extends over 17 amino acids. Trimming at V came to 7 bases and at J to 5 bases, leaving 16 bases not matched to a gene.

This clonotype was picked up many times. This chain connects TRBV30 to TRBJ1-5; tentatively, D is TRBD1 (5 bases). The CDR3 is made up of 13 amino acids. Trimming took off 0 bases at V and 5 bases at J, with 8 bases between the two ends. CDR1 GTSNPN and CDR2 SVGIG come from the germline V gene (reference sequence). DNA of the CDR3: TGTGCCTGGAGTGTGGGGGACGATCAGCCCCAGCATTTT. Translated: CAWSVGDDQPQHF.

The V call is TRBV6-1, the J call TRBJ1-3; no definite D call. This CDR3 has 15 amino acids. Germline CDR1 MNHNS, CDR2 SASEGT. Between the trimmed V and J ends, which lost 7 bases and 0 bases, there was a span of 13 bases. The CDR3 coding sequence is TGTGCCAGCACCGCCTCGGGCAGCTCTGGAAACACCATATATTTT. Residues: CASTASGSSGNTIYF.

Concerning this clonotype: At one end the junction does not follow the germline gene, possibly because of a read error. V usage is TRBV11-2 and J usage is TRBJ2-1; D is ambiguous. The CDR3 runs 13 residues. Germline V gives CDR1 SGHAT, CDR2 FQNNGV. The DNA for the CDR3 is TGTCCCAGCAGCTCAGGTCGAGGCGACTTGCAGTTCTTC. It is translated as CPSSSGRGDLQFF. The entire variable domain, with the rest obtained from reference TRBV11-2 and TRBJ2-1, is as follows: EAGVAQSPRYKIIEKRQSVAFWCNPISGHATLYWYQQILGQGPKLLIQFQNNGVVDDSQLPKDRFSAERLKGVDSTLKIQPAKLEDSAVYLCPSSSGRGDLQFFGPGTRLTVL.

For this clonotype: An end of the junction does not agree with germline; a read error may underlie this. The chain uses TRBV4-1 and TRBJ2-7; possibly TRBD2 for D (6 bases). CDR1 and CDR2 from the germline V gene are MGHRA and YSYEKL. The CDR3 is made up of 15 amino acids. DNA of the CDR3: TGCGCTAGCAGCCAAGCGGGCAGACTCTCCTACGAGCAGTACTTC. This encodes CASSQAGRLSYEQYF.

This clonotype was detected only a few times. CDR3 in amino acids: CASSIFNEQFF. CDR3 nucleotides: TGTGCCAGCAGCATATTCAATGAGCAGTTCTTC. The gene calls are TRBV11-2 and TRBJ2-1; no reliable D call. The CDR3 spans 11 residues. With 5 bases removed from V and 6 bases from J, the gap between germline ends came to 5 bases. From germline, CDR1 is SGHAT and CDR2 FQNNGV.

This clonotype has ten or more counts. V gene TRBV20-1 combines with J gene TRBJ1-5, with TRBD1 matching 8 bases. V gave up 5 bases and J gave up 0 bases; unmatched junction bases: 6. Germline V lookup: CDR1 DFQATT, CDR2 SNEGSKA (reference sequence). The CDR3 totals 15 residues. CDR3 in DNA: TGCAGTGCTCGAGGGGACAGGTATAGCAATCAGCCCCAGCATTTT. It yields the protein CSARGDRYSNQPQHF.

By share, this clonotype counts as medium-sized. J is TRBJ2-3 and V is TRBV12-3 or TRBV12-4; D not resolved. Trimming pared 6 bases from V and 6 bases from J, leaving 13 bases between. The CDR3 runs 13 residues. The CDR3 sequence: CASSPRSPDTQYF. The CDR3 nucleotides are TGTGCCAGCAGCCCCAGGTCGCCTGATACGCAGTATTTT.

As to this clonotype: At one of its ends the junction is not consistent with the germline gene, which may arise from a read error. The rearrangement links TRBV4-1 to TRBJ1-4, with 8 positions matching TRBD1. The CDR3 is 15 residues long. Germline lookup yields CDR1 MGHRA and CDR2 YSYEKL. This chain's CDR3 is CASSQDRGTNEKLFF. In DNA, the CDR3 is TGTGCCAGCAGCCAAGACAGGGGAACTAATGAAAAACTGTTTTTT.

The V and J genes are TRBV29-1 and TRBJ1-1; D remains unclear. The V gene's germline CDR1 is SQVTM and CDR2 ANQGSEA. Deletions cut 3 bases from V and 11 bases from J, with 13 bases between. There are 11 residues in the CDR3. CDR3 sequence reads: CSVDSGIGAFF. As DNA, the CDR3 is TGCAGCGTTGATTCAGGAATCGGGGCTTTCTTT.

On this clonotype itself: An end of the junction does not agree with germline; a read error may underlie this. CDR3 loop: CSVVCDKGFYEQYF. The CDR3 coding sequence is TGCAGCGTTGTGTGCGACAAGGGCTTCTACGAGCAGTATTTC. The rearrangement links TRBV29-1 to TRBJ2-7; no definite D call. The CDR3 is 14 residues long. From germline, CDR1 is SQVTM and CDR2 ANQGSEA.

The V and J genes are TRBV6-1 and TRBJ2-2, with 7 bases fitting TRBD1. The ends lost 4 bases at V and 3 bases at J; junction bases unmatched: 5. Per germline, CDR1 MNHNS and CDR2 SASEGT. There are 15 residues in the CDR3. The CDR3 spells CASSVGQEYTGELFF. The CDR3 DNA reads TGTGCCAGCAGTGTAGGACAGGAGTACACCGGGGAGCTGTTTTTT.

This chain connects TRBV6-2 or TRBV6-3 to TRBJ2-1; D not resolved. This CDR3 comprises 14 residues. V lost 6 bases and J lost 15, with 24 bases in between. The germline V gene encodes CDR1 MNHEY and CDR2 SVGEGT. The CDR3 nucleotides read TGTGCCAGCAGCCAAATACCCGACTCCTTCCCGTGGTTCTTC. It yields the protein CASSQIPDSFPWFF.

The genes are TRBV4-1 and TRBJ1-2; no clear D gene. Germline CDR1 MGHRA, CDR2 YSYEKL. This CDR3 region has 16 residues. The V end was cut by 0 bases, the J end by 4 bases, with 15 bases between. The CDR3 region has the DNA TGCGCCAGCAGCCAAGATCGATATAGGGAAAGCTATGGCTACACCTTC. Residues: CASSQDRYRESYGYTF.

This chain joins TRBV6-1 and TRBJ2-1; 10 bases are shared with TRBD2. Germline assignment: CDR1 MNHNS and CDR2 SASEGT. V shed 8 bases and J 13 bases; nucleotides not matched to a gene: 17. CDR3 length: 15 amino acids. DNA of the CDR3: TGTGCCAGCCAAACCTATTTAGCGGGAGGCAATGGTCAGTTCTTC. Translating it yields CASQTYLAGGNGQFF.

V and J are TRBV7-3 and TRBJ2-2; D unclear. The CDR3 has 14 residues. CDR1 and CDR2 (germline): SGHTA, FQGTGA. The ends were cut back, 3 bases at V and 8 bases at J, with 13 bases in the middle. CDR3 loop: CASSLFRFTGELFF. DNA for the CDR3: TGTGCCAGCAGCTTGTTCCGATTCACAGGGGAGCTGTTTTTT.

V and J are TRBV7-9 and TRBJ2-7; D is ambiguous. This CDR3 has 11 residues. Germline V CDR1 and CDR2: SEHNR, FQNEAQ (reference sequence). V lost 2 bases and J lost 5, with 4 bases in between. CDR3: CASSLYDEQYF. The CDR3 DNA is TGTGCCAGCAGCTTATATGACGAGCAGTACTTC.

In its sample, this clonotype was seen once. A read error may produce the germline difference seen at one junction end. The V call is TRBV4-2, the J call TRBJ1-1; D gene ambiguous. The CDR3 has 13 residues. Per germline, CDR1 LGHNA and CDR2 YNFKEQ. CDR3 loop: CASNQRSETEAFF. In nucleotides, the CDR3 is TGTGCCAGCAACCAAAGGTCAGAAACTGAAGCTTTCTTT.

The chain recombines TRBV5-6 with TRBJ2-2; 8 bases match TRBD1. CDR3 size: 16 residues. Germline V gene lookup returns CDR1 SGHDT and CDR2 YYEEEE. With V trimmed by 10 bases and J by 6 bases, 17 bases remained unmatched. CDR3: CAGGPERLQGAGELFF. The CDR3 DNA follows: TGTGCCGGCGGCCCGGAAAGGCTACAGGGGGCCGGGGAGCTGTTTTTT.

The V gene is TRBV4-1, the J gene TRBJ2-7; D might be TRBD1 (5 bases). Trimming stripped 3 bases from V and 5 bases from J, with 14 bases between. The CDR3 is made up of 14 amino acids. Germline values: CDR1 MGHRA, CDR2 YSYEKL. CDR3 in amino acids: CASSHRVLAHEQYF. Written as DNA, the CDR3 is TGCGCCAGCAGCCACAGGGTCTTAGCCCACGAGCAGTACTTC.

On this clonotype itself: The junction departs from the called germline gene at one end, perhaps through a read error. The chain couples TRBV5-6 to TRBJ2-1; 7 nucleotides agree with TRBD2. Germline V gives CDR1 SGHDT, CDR2 YYEEEE. This CDR3 comprises 11 residues. The CDR3 region is CVSTGGTEQFF. DNA of the CDR3: TGTGTCAGCACCGGGGGGACTGAGCAGTTCTTC.

This rearrangement joins TRBV6-2 or TRBV6-3 to TRBJ2-3, with unresolved D. With 6 bases removed from V and 1 base from J, the gap between germline ends came to 11 bases. CDR1 is MNHEY, CDR2 SVGEGT, per germline. The CDR3 sequence is 14 residues long. The CDR3: CASSADTGTDTQYF. CDR3 coding DNA: TGTGCCAGCAGCGCGGATACTGGCACAGATACGCAGTATTTT.

Of note for this clonotype: Because the CDR3 is missing its conserved closing phenylalanine or tryptophan, this is likely a read error. V is TRBV20-1 and J is TRBJ2-7; TRBD1 matches 7 bases. The CDR3 is 13 residues long. Germline values: CDR1 DFQATT, CDR2 SNEGSKA (reference sequence). With V trimmed by 5 bases and J by 3 bases, 7 bases remained unmatched. The CDR3 coding sequence is TGCAGTGCTGAAGGACAGGCTGACTACGAGCAGTACCTC. As protein: CSAEGQADYEQYL.

The V call is TRBV7-9, the J call TRBJ2-1, with a weak D call TRBD2 (6 bases). V was pared by 5 bases and J by 7 bases, with 21 bases between. CDR3 length: 16 amino acids. Germline-derived CDR1 and CDR2 are SEHNR and FQNEAQ (reference sequence). As DNA, the CDR3 is TGTGCCAGCAGCCCGTCTAGCGTGAGCACAAAGAATGAGCAGTTCTTC. Its protein product is CASSPSSVSTKNEQFF. Supplemented by reference TRBV7-9 and TRBJ2-1, the full variable domain reads DTGVSQNPRHKITKRGQNVTFRCDPISEHNRLYWYRQTLGQGPEFLTYFQNEAQLEKSRLLSDRFSAERPKGSFSTLEIQRTEQGDSAMYLCASSPSSVSTKNEQFFGPGTRLTVL.

This clonotype appeared many times. This may come from a read error, since a much larger clone is one base off. The CDR3 reads CASKKRGADNEQFF. The DNA of the CDR3 is TGTGCCAGCAAAAAACGGGGGGCTGACAATGAGCAGTTCTTC. The chain employs TRBV2 and TRBJ2-1, with TRBD2 as a possible D gene (7 bases). Germline V lookup: CDR1 SNHLY, CDR2 FYNNEI. The CDR3 is made up of 14 amino acids. Trimming pared 7 bases from V and 5 bases from J, leaving 15 bases between.

The rearrangement joins TRBV12-3 or TRBV12-4 to TRBJ1-2; D is uncertain. There are 12 residues in the CDR3. The V gene lost 4 bases and the J gene lost 8 bases, with 11 bases spanning the gap. CDR3 DNA sequence: TGTGCCAGCAGTTCCGCAGGCTTCGGCTACACCTTC. Protein: CASSSAGFGYTF.

The chain employs TRBV11-3 and TRBJ1-6; D is uncertain. This CDR3 has 13 residues. Germline CDR1 reads SGHNT; CDR2 reads YENEEA. V lost 1 base and J lost 10, with 8 bases in between. CDR3 coding DNA: TGTGCCAGCAGCTTAGCGATTGAATCACCCCTCCACTTT. Protein: CASSLAIESPLHF.

In this sample, this clonotype turned up a few times. A read error may produce the germline difference seen at one junction end. The chain is built from TRBV30 and TRBJ1-2, with a weak D call TRBD1 (6 bases). This CDR3 has 13 residues. Germline assignment: CDR1 GTSNPN and CDR2 SVGIG (reference sequence). The CDR3 bases are TGTGCATGGAGTAGGCAGGGGCTGACTGGCTGCACCTTC. The encoded protein is CAWSRQGLTGCTF.

For this clonotype: One end of the junction varies from germline; a read error may be responsible. The rearrangement links TRBV20-1 to TRBJ2-3; 15 positions agree with TRBD2. CDR3 length: 20 amino acids. CDR1 and CDR2 (germline): DFQATT, SNEGSKA (reference sequence). The CDR3 nucleotides read TGCGATGCTAGTCGCCCCGGACTAGCGGGAGGGCCGAGTAGCACTGATACGCAGTATTTT. Its translation: CDASRPGLAGGPSSTDTQYF.

The chain employs TRBV5-5 and TRBJ1-2; D gene ambiguous. Germline loops: CDR1 SGHKS, CDR2 YYEKEE (reference sequence). V lost 0 bases, J lost 4 bases, and 10 bases lay in between. This CDR3 is 14 amino acids long. In DNA form, the CDR3 reads TGTGCCAGCAGCTTGGATTCCACTTCCTATGGCTACACCTTC. Translation gives CASSLDSTSYGYTF.

The chain couples TRBV4-3 to TRBJ2-3, with 13 positions matching TRBD2. This CDR3 spans 17 amino acids. The germline V gene has CDR1 LGHNA and CDR2 YSLEER. After removal of 2 bases from V and 4 bases from J, the junction contained 6 bases not matched to a gene. The CDR3 bases are TGCGCCAGCAGCCAATCCCCAGGACTAGCGGGAGCAGATACGCAGTATTTT. Its translation is CASSQSPGLAGADTQYF.

J is TRBJ2-5 and V is TRBV20-1; no reliable D call. Germline V gene data show CDR1 as DFQATT and CDR2 as SNEGSKA (reference sequence). The length of the CDR3 is 13 residues. CDR3 region: CSALSTAVETQYF. The DNA of the CDR3 is TGCAGCGCCCTATCCACCGCCGTTGAGACCCAGTACTTC.